This TCR beta chain was profiled in a study of OX40 agonist ivuxolimab in advanced cancers. Overall study: Each dose-escalation patient presented with hepatocellular carcinoma, melanoma, renal cell or head and neck cancer. Study findings and constraints: Researchers report that CD8+ T cells had, on average, more expanded clones than CD4+.

Trimming removed 7 bases from V and 4 bases from J, with 10 bases in between. The CDR3 covers 13 residues. Germline CDR1 is SNHLY and CDR2 is FYNNEI. A note on this clone: As yet, its antigen is unknown.

The table came from immunoSEQ multiplex PCR; TCRdb's copy has only in-frame clones and leaves some out. There are roughly 35,000 clones in the sample; about 81% occur only once, and 20% to 25% lies in the top ten. The rearrangement uses TRBV2 and TRBJ1-4; no clear D. The input for sequencing was CD4+ or CD8+ T cells sorted from blood, taken in a trial of the OX40 agonist ivuxolimab. This receptor was taken from an adult with an advanced solid tumor such as melanoma, head and neck, liver or kidney cancer. CDR3 coding DNA: TGTGCCAGCATGACCGGCCGTAATGAAAAACTGTTTTTT. Protein product: CASMTGRNEKLFF.